The following is a T cell receptor (beta chain) sequence with its context. Its antigen is undetermined. The sample originates from a study of vaccination and CD4 T cells after COVID-19. Documented treatment: roughly 11-day PBMC culture with coronavirus spike peptide pools or control peptides (ViraFEST assay). Sequence data for DNA of cultured CD4+ T cells were generated by the Oncomine TCR Beta short-read assay. Someone extracted genomic DNA from cultured CD4+ T cells. TCRdb itself ran the PCR reads through MiXCR, one entry per CDR3 protein. This sample has approximately 12,000 distinct CDR3 sequences, with about 56% found just once. Germline V CDR1 and CDR2: DFQATT, SNEGSKA (reference sequence). The CDR3 consists of 14 residues. The V gene end was trimmed by 1 base and the J gene end by 2 bases; junction bases not matched to a gene: 4.

The specimen sequenced was CD4+ T cells from blood, cultured in vitro. The rearrangement joins TRBV20-1 to TRBJ1-1; 7 positions agree with TRBD1. The source is a human donor who had recovered from COVID-19. CDR3: CSARVGGGNTEAFF. The DNA for the CDR3 is TGCAGTGCTAGAGTAGGAGGGGGCAACACTGAAGCTTTCTTT.